This entry lists 2 T cell receptor beta chains sequenced from one sample in a study of T-cell reconstitution after alpha-beta-depleted transplantation in children. Library preparation (for TCRbeta) was performed with unique molecular identifiers. TCRdb analysed the PCR reads with MiXCR anew, one entry per CDR3 protein. The sample holds about 200,000 distinct CDR3 sequences, roughly 6.3% seen once. The specimen was PBMCs, collected before TCRalphabeta/CD19-depleted stem cell transplant. These receptors were collected from a girl less than two years old with combined immunodeficiency, due to receive a stem cell transplant.

This clonotype was observed many times. V usage is TRBV4-2 and J usage is TRBJ2-7; D not certain. CDR1 is LGHNA and CDR2 is YNFKEQ in the germline V gene. The CDR3 consists of 13 residues. Trimming removed 5 bases from V and 0 bases from J, with 8 bases in between. The CDR3 sequence: CASSEGFSYEQYF. Written as DNA, the CDR3 is TGTGCCAGCAGCGAAGGATTCTCCTACGAGCAGTACTTC.

This clonotype was counted between two and nine times. J is TRBJ2-7 and V is TRBV5-6; TRBD2 matches 11 bases. The CDR3 runs 16 residues. V trimming: 1 base; J trimming: 2 bases; junction bases outside the gene matches: 5. From germline, CDR1 is SGHDT and CDR2 YYEEEE. CDR3 protein: CASSLPLAGGTYEQYF. The CDR3 DNA is TGTGCCAGCAGCTTGCCGCTAGCGGGAGGTACCTACGAGCAGTACTTC.